These 24 T cell receptor beta chains were sequenced from one sample in a study of cytomegalovirus exposure and HLA in healthy donors. Use of 60 Vbeta and 13 Jbeta primers characterized the PCR. Generated by immunoSEQ multiplex PCR, the TCRdb table keeps only in-frame clones and is missing some. The repertoire includes 100,000 to 120,000 clones, over 70% of them detected once, and 2% to 2.5% sits in the top ten. Source material: PBMCs. The receptors were gathered from a man aged 30 to 45 in good health and CMV-seronegative.

The V call is TRBV7-8, the J call TRBJ1-6, with unresolved D. This CDR3 has 15 amino acids. In germline, CDR1 is SGHVS, CDR2 FQNEAQ. V lost 8 bases and J 5 bases, leaving 16 bases between the germline ends. DNA of the CDR3: TGTGCCAGCCTGACTGGCCTCGGCAATAATTCACCCCTCCACTTT. Amino acids: CASLTGLGNNSPLHF. Based on the CDR3 plus reference TRBV7-8 and TRBJ1-6, the full variable domain is GAGVSQSPRYKVAKRGQDVALRCDPISGHVSLFWYQQALGQGPEFLTYFQNEAQLDKSGLPSDRFFAERPEGSVSTLKIQRTQQEDSAVYLCASLTGLGNNSPLHFGNGTRLTVT.

The rearrangement links TRBV10-3 to TRBJ2-3; TRBD2 matches 13 bases. CDR1 is ENHRY and CDR2 is SYGVKD in the germline V gene. This CDR3 has 14 residues. J lost 7 bases, V lost 10 bases, and 8 bases had no gene match. The CDR3 DNA reads TGTGCCACCCTAACGACTAGCGGGGGGAATACGCAGTATTTT. Translating it yields CATLTTSGGNTQYF.

The rearrangement links TRBV5-1 to TRBJ2-3, with D tentatively TRBD2 (6 bases). The CDR3 consists of 16 residues. CDR1 and CDR2 (germline): SGHRS, YFSETQ. With 0 bases removed from V and 2 bases from J, the gap between germline ends came to 13 bases. CDR3 DNA sequence: TGCGCCAGCAGCTTGGAAGCTAGCGAAACCACAGATACGCAGTATTTT. It encodes CASSLEASETTDTQYF.

The chain couples TRBV18 to TRBJ1-1; tentatively, D is TRBD1 (5 bases). Germline V gives CDR1 KGHSH, CDR2 LQKENI. V was cut by 6 bases and J by 0 bases, with 20 bases left in between. CDR3 length: 17 amino acids. For the CDR3, the DNA is TGTGCCAGCTCGCGAGTTTCTCTTACAGGTCTGAACACTGAAGCTTTCTTT. Translating gives CASSRVSLTGLNTEAFF.

This chain joins TRBV4-2 and TRBJ1-4; TRBD1 agrees at 12 bases. This CDR3 contains 18 residues. Germline V gives CDR1 LGHNA, CDR2 YNFKEQ. Unmatched junction bases numbered 6, after V lost 2 bases and J lost 2 bases. CDR3 residues: CASSQLEGQGATNEKLFF. CDR3 nucleotide sequence: TGTGCCAGCAGCCAACTAGAGGGACAGGGGGCGACTAATGAAAAACTGTTTTTT.

As to this clone: The identical CDR3 is also encoded by other nucleotide sequences in the sample. The chain is built from TRBV18 and TRBJ2-5, with D possibly being TRBD1 (5 bases). The ends were cut back, 4 bases at V and 2 bases at J, with 8 bases in the middle. Germline lookup yields CDR1 KGHSH and CDR2 LQKENI. There are 13 residues in the CDR3. The DNA for the CDR3 is TGTGCCAGCTCACGAGACAGACAAGAGACCCAGTACTTC. Its protein product is CASSRDRQETQYF.

This clone was recorded a few times. The chain employs TRBV5-4 and TRBJ1-6, with D possibly TRBD1 on 5 matching bases. The V end lost 3 bases, the J end lost 10 bases, and 17 bases lay between the germline ends. Germline V gene data show CDR1 as SGHNT and CDR2 as YYREEE (reference sequence). This CDR3 contains 15 residues. The CDR3: CASSWGVPPVSPLHF. The CDR3 DNA reads as TGTGCCAGCAGCTGGGGGGTGCCGCCGGTCTCACCCCTCCACTTT.

The chain links TRBV2 to TRBJ1-3, with a tentative D call TRBD1 (5 bases). Between the trimmed V and J ends, which lost 6 bases and 2 bases, there was a span of 11 bases. Germline V CDR1 and CDR2: SNHLY, FYNNEI. This CDR3 comprises 14 residues. Here the CDR3 DNA reads TGTGCCAGCAGGGCAGGGCTAACTGGAAACACCATATATTTT. The encoded protein is CASRAGLTGNTIYF.

This clone turned up a few times. This chain joins TRBV7-7 and TRBJ2-3, with TRBD2 identical over 7 bases. Germline CDR1 and CDR2: SSHAT and FNYEAQ (reference sequence). CDR3 size: 14 residues. V trimming: 1 base; J trimming: 4 bases; junction bases outside the gene matches: 2. The CDR3 region is CASSLGLAADTQYF. In nucleotides, the CDR3 is TGTGCCAGCAGCTTAGGTCTAGCGGCAGATACGCAGTATTTT.

With respect to this clone: The same CDR3 arises from other DNA sequences in this sample as well. The rearrangement uses TRBV7-6 and TRBJ1-2; D perhaps matches TRBD1 (6 bases). The CDR3 length is 13 residues. Germline assignment: CDR1 SGHVS and CDR2 FNYEAQ. V was clipped by 0 bases and J by 5 bases, with 7 bases between them. CDR3 sequence (DNA): TGTGCCAGCAGCTTAGCAGGGGGTTATGGCTACACCTTC. Amino acids: CASSLAGGYGYTF.

The chain links TRBV5-8 to TRBJ1-5, with 8 bases aligning to TRBD1. Germline V gives CDR1 SGHTS, CDR2 YDEGEE. The CDR3 is 15 amino acids. Trimming took 4 bases from V and 5 from J; bases not matched to a gene: 8. Here the CDR3 DNA reads TGTGCCAGCAGCCTGACAGGGGAGTCCCATCAGCCCCAGCATTTT. It codes for CASSLTGESHQPQHF.

Note on this clone: Distinct nucleotide sequences in the sample also encode this CDR3. V usage is TRBV18 and J usage is TRBJ1-5, with D hard to call. Germline V gives CDR1 KGHSH, CDR2 LQKENI. The CDR3 spans 13 residues. The V end was cut by 3 bases, the J end by 5 bases, with 8 bases between. DNA of the CDR3: TGTGCCAGCTCACCTGGGAGGGATCAGCCCCAGCATTTT. This gives the protein CASSPGRDQPQHF.

The CDR3, as DNA: TGTGCCAGTAGTATTCAACAGGGGGCCAAAAACATTCAGTACTTC. This encodes CASSIQQGAKNIQYF. The chain has TRBV19 and TRBJ2-4, with 7 bases fitting TRBD1. Germline CDR1 LNHDA, CDR2 SQIVND (reference sequence). This CDR3 is built from 15 residues. V lost 3 bases, J lost 1 base, and 3 bases stayed unmatched.

V is TRBV29-1 and J is TRBJ1-5, with D perhaps matching TRBD1 (6 bases). Trimming cost V 5 bases and J 0 bases, with 11 bases left between them. The CDR3 loop spans 14 amino acids. Germline CDR1 is SQVTM and CDR2 is ANQGSEA. In DNA form, the CDR3 reads TGCAGCGTTTCCACAGGGATTAGCAATCAGCCCCAGCATTTT. Protein: CSVSTGISNQPQHF.

This chain joins TRBV9 and TRBJ2-7, with TRBD2 matching 9 bases. CDR3 length: 14 amino acids. V shed 3 bases and J 5 bases; nucleotides not matched to a gene: 6. Germline CDR1 and CDR2: SGDLS and YYNGEE. In nucleotides, the CDR3 is TGTGCCAGCAGCGCCGTAGCGGGAGAAAACGAGCAGTACTTC. This codes for CASSAVAGENEQYF.

The rearrangement links TRBV29-1 to TRBJ1-1; 9 bases map to TRBD1. The CDR3 is made up of 14 amino acids. V shed 3 bases and J 1 base; nucleotides not matched to a gene: 3. Germline CDR1 is SQVTM and CDR2 is ANQGSEA. The DNA for the CDR3 is TGCAGCGTTGAGCCGGGACAGGGGAACACTGAAGCTTTCTTT. It is translated as CSVEPGQGNTEAFF.

J is TRBJ2-1 and V is TRBV9; 7 nucleotides match TRBD2. The CDR3 length is 15 residues. Germline lookup yields CDR1 SGDLS and CDR2 YYNGEE. V lost 2 bases and J lost 7; bases outside the gene matches: 9. CDR3 amino acids: CASSVIAGLANEQFF. CDR3 coding DNA: TGTGCCAGCAGCGTGATAGCGGGCTTAGCGAATGAGCAGTTCTTC.

This clone appeared once. The chain employs TRBV25-1 and TRBJ2-7; 11 bases map to TRBD2. V dropped 10 bases and J dropped 3; count of bases not matched to a gene: 14. Germline CDR1 reads MGHDK; CDR2 reads SYGVNS. CDR3 size: 16 residues. In nucleotides, the CDR3 is TGTGCCACCTGCCGGAATCTAGCGGGAGGTCTCTACGAGCAGTACTTC. Translation: CATCRNLAGGLYEQYF.

This rearrangement joins TRBV5-4 to TRBJ2-7; no clear D gene. The CDR3 runs to 14 residues. V was cut by 0 bases and J by 2 bases, with 9 bases left in between. CDR1 SGHNT and CDR2 YYREEE come from the germline V gene (reference sequence). The CDR3: CASSLGSGAYEQYF. CDR3 coding DNA: TGTGCCAGCAGCTTGGGTTCCGGTGCCTACGAGCAGTACTTC.

V is TRBV5-4 and J is TRBJ2-5, with 12 nucleotides matching TRBD2. The ends lost 1 base at V and 5 bases at J; junction bases unmatched: 3. CDR3 length: 15 amino acids. Germline V CDR1 and CDR2: SGHNT, YYREEE (reference sequence). CDR3 loop: CASSLTSGRTETQYF. The CDR3 DNA reads as TGTGCCAGCAGCTTGACTAGCGGGAGGACGGAGACCCAGTACTTC.

Regarding this clone: Sequence at one end of the junction differs from germline and may be a read error. This chain connects TRBV6-5 to TRBJ2-7, with a tentative D call TRBD1 (6 bases). This CDR3 has 11 residues. From germline, CDR1 is MNHEY and CDR2 SVGAGI. CDR3 amino acids: CASSNDGKGGF. The CDR3 region has the DNA TGTGCCAGCAGCAACGACGGAAAAGGGGGCTTC.

The chain carries TRBV7-9 and TRBJ1-6; TRBD1 aligns across 9 bases. The CDR3 spans 14 residues. The germline V gene has CDR1 SEHNR and CDR2 FQNEAQ (reference sequence). Trimming removed 5 bases from V and 7 bases from J; junction bases left unmatched: 3. Written as DNA, the CDR3 is TGTGCCAGCAGCCCGGACAGGGGAAATTCACCCCTCCACTTT. Its protein is CASSPDRGNSPLHF.

The chain has TRBV27 and TRBJ2-7, with D perhaps TRBD1 (5 bases). Trimming took off 3 bases at V and 6 bases at J, with 12 bases between the two ends. This CDR3 region has 13 residues. Per the germline V gene, CDR1 is MNHEY and CDR2 is SMNVEV (reference sequence). In DNA, the CDR3 is TGTGCCAGCAGTTTCACCCAGGGTTCCGAGCAGTACTTC. The encoded protein is CASSFTQGSEQYF.

The V call is TRBV10-2, the J call TRBJ1-4; no definite D call. V lost 10 bases to trimming and J lost 4 bases, with 19 bases between them. CDR3 length: 15 residues. Germline V lookup: CDR1 WSHSY, CDR2 SAAADI. The chain's CDR3 is CATRRGPEFNEKLFF. The DNA for the CDR3 is TGCGCCACACGTCGGGGTCCCGAGTTTAATGAAAAACTGTTTTTT.